Following are 23 T cell receptor beta chains from one sample sequenced in a study of control samples from healthy donors and cancer patients. TCRdb's copy holds only in-frame clones and misses some; the assay was immunoSEQ multiplex PCR. Of roughly 180,000 clones in the sample, 85% to 95% were seen once. The sequenced sample consisted of blood. Every receptor here comes from a woman between 18 and 29 years old in good health.

This clone has just one count. V is TRBV6-1 and J is TRBJ1-2; D gene uncertain. Looked up from germline, CDR1 is MNHNS and CDR2 is SASEGT. The CDR3 is 15 residues long. Trimming took off 1 base at V and 2 bases at J, with 11 bases between the two ends. Here the CDR3 reads CASSEGSGLNYGYTF. The CDR3 DNA sequence: TGTGCCAGCAGTGAAGGTTCCGGCTTGAACTATGGCTACACCTTC.

The chain couples TRBV6-5 to TRBJ1-4; D possibly corresponds to TRBD1 (5 bases). V lost 8 bases and J lost 2, with 15 bases in between. CDR1 is MNHEY, CDR2 SVGAGI, per germline. The CDR3 runs 15 residues. The CDR3 coding sequence is TGTGCCAGCTGGTCTCCAGGGTATACTAATGAAAAACTGTTTTTT. This codes for CASWSPGYTNEKLFF.

This clone was seen a handful of times. This rearrangement joins TRBV25-1 to TRBJ2-7; D assignment may be TRBD1 or TRBD2 (6 bases each). CDR1 is MGHDK and CDR2 is SYGVNS in the germline V gene. The V and J ends lost 6 bases and 11 bases respectively, with 14 bases between them. This CDR3 has 11 amino acids. The CDR3, as DNA: TGTGCCAGCAGCGCCGCCGGGGGCGAGTACTTC. This sequence encodes CASSAAGGEYF.

This sequence joins TRBV11-3 and TRBJ1-1; D might be TRBD1 (5 bases). The V gene's germline CDR1 is SGHNT and CDR2 YENEEA. Trimming left V 0 bases short and J 7 bases short, with 9 bases between. The CDR3 contains 13 residues. The CDR3 loop is CASSLEGHSEAFF. The CDR3 DNA reads as TGTGCCAGCAGCTTAGAGGGGCACAGTGAAGCTTTCTTT. Combining the CDR3 with reference TRBV11-3 and TRBJ1-1 gives the whole variable domain EAGVVQSPRYKIIEKKQPVAFWCNPISGHNTLYWYLQNLGQGPELLIRYENEEAVDDSQLPKDRFSAERLKGVDSTLKIQPAELGDSAVYLCASSLEGHSEAFFGQGTRLTVV.

CDR3 in DNA: TGTGCCACCAGCAGAGCAGGGACAGGGTATGGCGAGCAGTACTTC. Translated: CATSRAGTGYGEQYF. The chain uses TRBV15 and TRBJ2-7, with 9 positions matching TRBD1. With 1 base clipped from V and 6 bases from J, the junction kept 7 bases outside the gene matches. This CDR3 has 15 amino acids. Germline V gene lookup returns CDR1 LNHNV and CDR2 YYDKDF (reference sequence).

The chain carries TRBV2 and TRBJ1-5, with D possibly being TRBD1 (5 bases). CDR3 length: 14 amino acids. Per germline, CDR1 SNHLY and CDR2 FYNNEI. V was pared by 6 bases and J by 1 base, with 10 bases between. The CDR3 region is CASSYYRSNQPQHF. DNA for the CDR3: TGTGCCAGCAGCTACTACAGGAGCAATCAGCCCCAGCATTTT.

The chain uses TRBV5-4 and TRBJ2-4, with D tentatively TRBD2 (6 bases). The CDR3 length is 14 residues. CDR1 and CDR2 from the germline V gene are SGHNT and YYREEE (reference sequence). V gave up 0 bases and J gave up 8 bases, with 12 bases separating them. DNA of the CDR3: TGTGCCAGCAGCTTGGGTTTCTCGGGGGACATTCAGTACTTC. Amino acid sequence: CASSLGFSGDIQYF.

The rearrangement links TRBV2 to TRBJ1-5; 9 bases are shared with TRBD1. This CDR3 contains 14 residues. Trimming took 4 bases from V and 5 from J; bases not matched to a gene: 3. Per the germline V gene, CDR1 is SNHLY and CDR2 is FYNNEI. The CDR3 DNA is TGTGCCAGCAGTGGGAGGACAGGGGATCAGCCCCAGCATTTT. Protein product: CASSGRTGDQPQHF.

CDR3 in amino acids: CASSITGGLEPEAFF. The CDR3 nucleotides read TGTGCCAGTAGTATAACAGGGGGCCTTGAACCTGAAGCTTTCTTT. The chain couples TRBV19 to TRBJ1-1; TRBD1 agrees at 9 bases. The CDR3 is 15 residues long. V lost 2 bases and J lost 6; bases outside the gene matches: 7. Germline values: CDR1 LNHDA, CDR2 SQIVND (reference sequence).

The chain is built from TRBV7-2 and TRBJ2-2, with TRBD2 matching 7 bases. Germline V gene lookup returns CDR1 SGHTA and CDR2 FQGNSA. The V and J ends lost 1 base and 8 bases, in that order; junction bases with no gene match: 10. This CDR3 has 16 amino acids. The CDR3 protein is CASSLVGGAGAGELFF. Written as DNA, the CDR3 is TGTGCCAGCAGCTTAGTTGGGGGTGCGGGAGCAGGGGAGCTGTTTTTT.

CDR3 in amino acids: CASSPLWGQGANTGELFF. DNA of the CDR3: TGTGCCAGCAGCCCCCTTTGGGGGCAGGGAGCGAACACCGGGGAGCTGTTTTTT. J is TRBJ2-2 and V is TRBV7-6; possibly TRBD1 for D (6 bases). This CDR3 spans 18 amino acids. V was clipped by 5 bases and J by 0 bases, with 19 bases between them. Germline V CDR1 and CDR2: SGHVS, FNYEAQ.

V and J are TRBV19 and TRBJ2-4; weak D call: TRBD1 (5 bases). Between the trimmed V and J ends, which lost 5 bases and 0 bases, there was a span of 11 bases. The CDR3 length is 15 residues. CDR1 LNHDA and CDR2 SQIVND come from the germline V gene (reference sequence). The CDR3 is CASSPLGAAKNIQYF. CDR3 DNA: TGTGCCAGTAGTCCCCTTGGGGCAGCCAAAAACATTCAGTACTTC.

This rearrangement joins TRBV7-8 to TRBJ2-5; the D is unclear. V lost 4 bases, J lost 4 bases, and 13 bases lay in between. The CDR3 spans 14 residues. In germline, CDR1 is SGHVS, CDR2 FQNEAQ. Here the CDR3 reads CASSSTLIRETQYF. The CDR3 DNA follows: TGTGCCAGCAGCTCTACCCTGATTCGAGAGACCCAGTACTTC.

The CDR3 bases are TGCGCCAGCAGCCAAGCGATCGGGTTCTACGAGCAGTACTTC. This codes for CASSQAIGFYEQYF. This sequence joins TRBV4-3 and TRBJ2-7; D call uncertain. V gave up 1 base and J gave up 3 bases, with 10 bases separating them. Per germline, CDR1 LGHNA and CDR2 YSLEER. CDR3 length: 14 amino acids.

This chain joins TRBV5-6 and TRBJ1-1, with no clear D. CDR1 SGHDT and CDR2 YYEEEE come from the germline V gene. V was trimmed by 0 bases and J by 11 bases, leaving 20 bases between them. CDR3 length equals 15 residues. For the CDR3, the DNA is TGTGCCAGCAGCTTGGGGGAGACCTATTCGGTGGGCGCTTTCTTT. Amino acids: CASSLGETYSVGAFF.

In DNA, the CDR3 is TGTGCCAGCAGCGTAGAAATGGCAGATACGCAGTATTTT. It specifies CASSVEMADTQYF. The J gene is TRBJ2-3, the V gene TRBV9, with D hard to call. V was trimmed by 0 bases and J by 4 bases, leaving 6 bases between them. The CDR3 is made up of 13 amino acids. Germline lookup yields CDR1 SGDLS and CDR2 YYNGEE.

This chain uses TRBV4-1 with TRBJ1-1; D call uncertain. Germline V gene lookup returns CDR1 MGHRA and CDR2 YSYEKL. Trimming took off 4 bases at V and 4 bases at J, with 10 bases between the two ends. The CDR3 has 13 residues. CDR3 DNA: TGCGCCAGCAGCCGCGGGTGGGGCACTGAAGCTTTCTTT. Its translation is CASSRGWGTEAFF.

This chain links TRBV6-5 with TRBJ1-1, with D possibly TRBD1 on 5 matching bases. The germline V gene has CDR1 MNHEY and CDR2 SVGAGI. V was shortened by 7 bases and J by 0 bases, with 12 bases between the two germline ends. The CDR3 is 14 amino acids. CDR3 residues: CASILRQLNTEAFF. CDR3 sequence (DNA): TGTGCCAGCATACTGCGACAGCTGAACACTGAAGCTTTCTTT.

About this clone itself: The same CDR3 arises from other DNA sequences in this sample as well. The V gene is TRBV2, the J gene TRBJ1-5, with TRBD1 matching 8 bases. CDR1 and CDR2 (germline): SNHLY, FYNNEI. J was trimmed by 7 bases and V by 6 bases; bases with no gene match: 8. The CDR3 totals 14 residues. The CDR3 is CASRTGDGRQPQHF. In nucleotides, the CDR3 is TGTGCCAGCAGGACAGGGGATGGGCGGCAGCCCCAGCATTTT.

The chain uses TRBV3-1 (or the pseudogene TRBV3-2) and TRBJ2-5; no reliable D call. This CDR3 is built from 11 residues. V was shortened by 4 bases and J by 5 bases, with 5 bases between the two germline ends. Germline V gives CDR1 LGHDT, CDR2 YNNKEL (reference sequence). CDR3 DNA: TGTGCCAGCAGCCCCGGGGAGACCCAGTACTTC. It is translated as CASSPGETQYF.

J is TRBJ1-1 and V is TRBV19, with D possibly being TRBD1 (6 bases). CDR3 size: 11 residues. The germline V gene encodes CDR1 LNHDA and CDR2 SQIVND (reference sequence). The V and J ends lost 8 bases and 4 bases respectively, with 8 bases between them. The CDR3 sequence: CASLGGTEAFF. Written as DNA, the CDR3 is TGTGCCAGTTTAGGGGGCACTGAAGCTTTCTTT.

V gene TRBV6-5 combines with J gene TRBJ2-7, with 9 bases that match TRBD1. The CDR3 is made up of 15 amino acids. Germline CDR1 is MNHEY and CDR2 is SVGAGI. V was pared by 5 bases and J by 2 bases, with 7 bases of the junction left unmatched. CDR3 amino acids: CASSIRRDRAYEQYF. CDR3 coding DNA: TGTGCCAGCAGTATACGTCGGGACAGGGCCTACGAGCAGTACTTC.

The count of this clone is one. The chain has TRBV28 and TRBJ2-5; TRBD1 or TRBD2 may be the D gene (5 bases each). From germline, CDR1 is MDHEN and CDR2 SYDVKM. Trimming shortened V by 3 bases and J by 5 bases, and 16 bases separated the two germline ends. CDR3 size: 15 residues. The chain's CDR3 is CASSFTGPRGETQYF. For the CDR3, the DNA is TGTGCCAGCAGTTTCACAGGCCCAAGAGGGGAGACCCAGTACTTC. The complete variable domain, with remaining parts taken from reference TRBV28 and TRBJ2-5, reads DVKVTQSSRYLVKRTGEKVFLECVQDMDHENMFWYRQDPGLGLRLIYFSYDVKMKEKGDIPEGYSVSREKKERFSLILESASTNQTSMYLCASSFTGPRGETQYFGPGTRLLVL.